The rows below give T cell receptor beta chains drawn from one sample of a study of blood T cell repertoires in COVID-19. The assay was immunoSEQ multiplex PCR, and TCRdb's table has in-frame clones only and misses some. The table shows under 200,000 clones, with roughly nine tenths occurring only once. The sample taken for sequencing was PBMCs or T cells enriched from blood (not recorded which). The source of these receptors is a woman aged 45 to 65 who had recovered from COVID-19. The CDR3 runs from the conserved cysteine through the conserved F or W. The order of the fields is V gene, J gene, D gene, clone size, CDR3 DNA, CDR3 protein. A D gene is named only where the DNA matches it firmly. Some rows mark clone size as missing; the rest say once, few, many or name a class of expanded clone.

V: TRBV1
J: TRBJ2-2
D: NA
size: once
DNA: TGCACCAGCAGCCAAGCCATCCAGGGGGCGCCTACCGGGGAGCTGTTTTTT
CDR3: CTSSQAIQGAPTGELFF

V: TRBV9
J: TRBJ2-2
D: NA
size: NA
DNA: TGTGCCAGCAGCGTCAGTAACGGGGAGCTGTTTTTT
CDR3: CASSVSNGELFF

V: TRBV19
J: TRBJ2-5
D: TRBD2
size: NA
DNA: TGTGCCAGTAGTCCTCCCCCGGGGGGAGCGGGAGTCCAAGAGACCCAGTACTTC
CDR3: CASSPPPGGAGVQETQYF

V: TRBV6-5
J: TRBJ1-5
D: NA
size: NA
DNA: TGTGCCAGCAGACGGACAGCGATTGGACAGCCCCAGCATTTT
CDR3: CASRRTAIGQPQHF

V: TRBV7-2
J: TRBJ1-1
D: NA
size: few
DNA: TGTGCCAGCAGCTTCCATCTTGAGGGCACTGAAGCTTTCTTT
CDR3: CASSFHLEGTEAFF

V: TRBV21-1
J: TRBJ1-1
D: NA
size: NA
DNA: TGTGCCAGCAGCTACGTTGGGGGGGGCCCGTGGGCTGAAGCTTTCTTT
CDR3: CASSYVGGGPWAEAFF

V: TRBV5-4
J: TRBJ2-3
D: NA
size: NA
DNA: TGTGCCAGCAGCTTGAGAATCCTGTTAGAGGATAGCACAGATACGCAGTATTTT
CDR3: CASSLRILLEDSTDTQYF

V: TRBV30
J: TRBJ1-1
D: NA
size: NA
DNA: TGTGCCTGGAGTGTACTTTCGGAGGCTTTCTTT
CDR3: CAWSVLSEAFF

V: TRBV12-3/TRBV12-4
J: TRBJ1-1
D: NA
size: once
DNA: TGTGCCAGCAGGGGGGGGAGCACTGAAGCTTTCTTT
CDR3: CASRGGSTEAFF

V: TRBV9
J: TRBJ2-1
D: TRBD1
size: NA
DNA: TGTGCCAGCAGCGTTACAGGGGGCACTGAGCAGTTCTTC
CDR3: CASSVTGGTEQFF

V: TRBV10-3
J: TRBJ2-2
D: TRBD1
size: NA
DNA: TGTGCCATCAGGGGACAGATAGCGAACACCGGGGAGCTGTTTTTT
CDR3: CAIRGQIANTGELFF

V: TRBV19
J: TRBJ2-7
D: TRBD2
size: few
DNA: TGTGCCAGTAGTGGACTAGCGGGGTACGAGCAGTACTTC
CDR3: CASSGLAGYEQYF

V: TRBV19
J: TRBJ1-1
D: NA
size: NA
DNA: TGTGCCAGTAGTACGTTCCGAACAGGGAGAAGGGCTGAAGCTTTCTTT
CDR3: CASSTFRTGRRAEAFF

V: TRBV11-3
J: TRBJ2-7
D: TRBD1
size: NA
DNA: TGTGCCAGCAGCTTAGATTCCGGACAGGGCGCGGAGCAGTACTTC
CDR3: CASSLDSGQGAEQYF

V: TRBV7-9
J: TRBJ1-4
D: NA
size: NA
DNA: TGTGCCAGCAGCTCCAACCCGACAGTAAATGAAAAACTGTTTTTT
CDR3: CASSSNPTVNEKLFF

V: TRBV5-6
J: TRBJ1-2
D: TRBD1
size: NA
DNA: TGTGCCAGCAGCCCGGCGGGGACAGGGATCTATGGCTACACCTTC
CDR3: CASSPAGTGIYGYTF

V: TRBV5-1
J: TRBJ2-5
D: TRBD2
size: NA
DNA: TGCGCCAGCAGCTTGGACCTGGGACTAGCGGGAGAGACCCAGTACTTC
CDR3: CASSLDLGLAGETQYF

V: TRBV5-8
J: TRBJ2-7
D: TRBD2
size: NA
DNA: TGTGCCAGCAGCTTGTGGTCTAGCGGGCCTCTCTACGAGCAGTACTTC
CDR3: CASSLWSSGPLYEQYF

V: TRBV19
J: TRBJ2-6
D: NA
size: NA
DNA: TGTGCCAGTAGTATACTAGCAACCGGGGCCAACGTCCTGACTTTC
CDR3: CASSILATGANVLTF

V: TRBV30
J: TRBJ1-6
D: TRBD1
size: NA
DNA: TGTGCCTACCCGACAGGGAACTCCAATTCACCCCTCCACTTT
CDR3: CAYPTGNSNSPLHF

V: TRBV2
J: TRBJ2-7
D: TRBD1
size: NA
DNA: TGTGCCAGCAGGAGGGGACAGTCGAGCTCCTACGAGCAGTACTTC
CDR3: CASRRGQSSSYEQYF

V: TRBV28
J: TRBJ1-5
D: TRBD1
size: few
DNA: TGTGCCAGCAGTTTATCCTCCTTCGGGACAGGGGCATGGACCCAGCATTTT
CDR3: CASSLSSFGTGAWTQHF

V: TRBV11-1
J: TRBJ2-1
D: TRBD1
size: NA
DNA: TGTGCCAGCAGCTCCGGGACAGGGGTCTACAATGAGCAGTTCTTC
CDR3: CASSSGTGVYNEQFF

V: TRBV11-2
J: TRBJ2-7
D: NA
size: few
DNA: TGTGCCAGCAGCTGGGACACGGGTGAGCAGTACTTC
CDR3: CASSWDTGEQYF

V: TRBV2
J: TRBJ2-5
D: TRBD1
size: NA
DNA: TGTGCCAGCAGTGAAGCGGGACAGGGAAGTAGGGCCCAGTACTTC
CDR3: CASSEAGQGSRAQYF

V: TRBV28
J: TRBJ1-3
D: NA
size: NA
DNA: TGTGCCAGCAGTTTTGAGGGCACCATATATTTT
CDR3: CASSFEGTIYF

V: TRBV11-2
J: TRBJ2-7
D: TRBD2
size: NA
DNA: TGTGCCAGCAGCTCCCCCTGGGGCGGGAGTGGGACCTACGAGCAGTACTTC
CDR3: CASSSPWGGSGTYEQYF

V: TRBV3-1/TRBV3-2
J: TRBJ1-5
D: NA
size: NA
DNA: TGTGCCAGCAGCCAAGCAGGACAGCCCCAGCATTTT
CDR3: CASSQAGQPQHF

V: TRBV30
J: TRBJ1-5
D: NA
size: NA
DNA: TGTGCCTGGACTTCTAGAGAGGGAGAGCCCCAGCATTTT
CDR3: CAWTSREGEPQHF

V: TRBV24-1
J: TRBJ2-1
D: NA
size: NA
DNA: TGTGCCACCAGTGACAGGGTCACCAATGAGCAGTTCTTC
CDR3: CATSDRVTNEQFF

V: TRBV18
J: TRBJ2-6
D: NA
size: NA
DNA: TGTGCCAGCTCACCAGGGGGGGGCATCTCTGGGGCCAACGTCCTGACTTTC
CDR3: CASSPGGGISGANVLTF

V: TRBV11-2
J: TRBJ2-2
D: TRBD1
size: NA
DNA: TGTGCCAGCAGCGGACAGGGTCATACCGGGGAGCTGTTTTTT
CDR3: CASSGQGHTGELFF

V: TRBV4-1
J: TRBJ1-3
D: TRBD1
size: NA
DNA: TGCGCCAGCAGCAGGGGGCCAGGAAACACCATATATTTT
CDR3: CASSRGPGNTIYF

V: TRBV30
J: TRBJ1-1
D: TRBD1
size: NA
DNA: TGTGCCTGGATCCACTCCGACAGGGCGAACACTGAAGCTTTCTTT
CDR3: CAWIHSDRANTEAFF

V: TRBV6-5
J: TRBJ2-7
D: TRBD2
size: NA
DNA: TGTGCCAGCAGTTACGGGGCGGGAGGGCCATGGAACGAGCAGTACTTC
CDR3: CASSYGAGGPWNEQYF

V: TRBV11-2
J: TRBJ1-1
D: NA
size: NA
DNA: TGTGCCAGCAGCCGGCAGGGGAACACTGAAGCTTTCTTT
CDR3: CASSRQGNTEAFF

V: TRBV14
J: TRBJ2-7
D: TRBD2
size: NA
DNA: TGTGCCAGCAGCCAGTCCGGGACTAGAGGCGTCGAGCAGTACTTC
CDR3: CASSQSGTRGVEQYF

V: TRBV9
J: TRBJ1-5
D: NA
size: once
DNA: TGTGCCAGCAGCGTTGACAACAATCAGCCCCAGCATTTT
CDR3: CASSVDNNQPQHF

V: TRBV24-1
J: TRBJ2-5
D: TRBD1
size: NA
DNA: TGTGCCACCCGAGACTCAGGGGGCGTAGAGACCCAGTACTTC
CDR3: CATRDSGGVETQYF

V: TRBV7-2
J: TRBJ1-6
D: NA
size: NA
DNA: TGTGCCAGCAGCTTCTCTGGCCCCTATTCACCCCTCCACTTT
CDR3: CASSFSGPYSPLHF

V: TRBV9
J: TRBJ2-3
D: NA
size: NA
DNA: TGTGCCAGCAGCGTAGTAGGACAGTCGGCAGATACGCAGTATTTT
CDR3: CASSVVGQSADTQYF

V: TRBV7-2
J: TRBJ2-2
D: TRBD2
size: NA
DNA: TGTGCCAGCAGCTTTAAGGGGAGGGACACCGGGGAGCTGTTTTTT
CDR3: CASSFKGRDTGELFF

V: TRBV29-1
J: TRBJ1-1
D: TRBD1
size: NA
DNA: TGCAGCGTTCCTTTGACAGGGGGGTCCACTGAAGCTTTCTTT
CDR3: CSVPLTGGSTEAFF

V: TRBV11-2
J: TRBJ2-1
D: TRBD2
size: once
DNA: TGTGCCAGCAGCTTAGACCCGTGGGGACTAGCGGGAGGAAGGCTCAATGAGCAGTTCTTC
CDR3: CASSLDPWGLAGGRLNEQFF

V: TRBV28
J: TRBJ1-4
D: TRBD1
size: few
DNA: TGTGCCAGCAGTTTAAGGGACAGGTGGGTGAAACTGTTTTTT
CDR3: CASSLRDRWVKLFF

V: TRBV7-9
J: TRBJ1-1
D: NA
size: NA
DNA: TGTGCCAGCAGCCCCCGAGAGAATATGAACACTGAAGCTTTCTTT
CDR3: CASSPRENMNTEAFF

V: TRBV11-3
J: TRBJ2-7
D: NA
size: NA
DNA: TGTGCCAGCAGCCGCACAATTACCGCTTACGAGCAGTACTTC
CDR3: CASSRTITAYEQYF

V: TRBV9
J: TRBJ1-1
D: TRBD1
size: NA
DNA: TGTGCCAGCAGCGCCTCGACAGGGTGGGGCACTGAAGCTTTCTTT
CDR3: CASSASTGWGTEAFF

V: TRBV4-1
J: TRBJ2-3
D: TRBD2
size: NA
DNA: TGCGCCAGCAGCCTCGTCAACTTAGCGGGAAGCACAGATACGCAGTATTTT
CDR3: CASSLVNLAGSTDTQYF

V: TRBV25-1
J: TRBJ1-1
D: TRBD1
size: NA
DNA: TGTGCCAGCAACAGGGGGCACGCAGGGAACACTGAAGCTTTCTTT
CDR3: CASNRGHAGNTEAFF

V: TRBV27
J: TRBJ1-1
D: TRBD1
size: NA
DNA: TGTGCCAGCAGTTTAGTAAGGGACAGGGTGAACACTGAAGCTTTCTTT
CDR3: CASSLVRDRVNTEAFF

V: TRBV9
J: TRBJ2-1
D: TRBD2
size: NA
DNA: TGTGCCAGCAGCGTAGGTGCGGGAGCGGGATGGAATGAGCAGTTCTTC
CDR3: CASSVGAGAGWNEQFF

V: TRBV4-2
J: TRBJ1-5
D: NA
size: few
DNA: TGTGCCAGCAGCCAAGACGACCAGGGGAAAAAGCCCCAGCATTTT
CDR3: CASSQDDQGKKPQHF